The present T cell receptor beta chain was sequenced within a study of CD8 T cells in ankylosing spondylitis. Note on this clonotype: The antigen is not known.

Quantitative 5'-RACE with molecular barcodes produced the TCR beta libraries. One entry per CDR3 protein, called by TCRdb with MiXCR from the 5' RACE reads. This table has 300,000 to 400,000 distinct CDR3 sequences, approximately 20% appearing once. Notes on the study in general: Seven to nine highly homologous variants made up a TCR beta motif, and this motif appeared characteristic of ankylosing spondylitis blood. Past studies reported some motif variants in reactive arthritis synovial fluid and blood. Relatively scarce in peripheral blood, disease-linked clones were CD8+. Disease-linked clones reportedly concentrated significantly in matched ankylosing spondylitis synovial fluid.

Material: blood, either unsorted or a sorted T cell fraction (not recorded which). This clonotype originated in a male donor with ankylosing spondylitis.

This CDR3 reads CASSKINSPLHF. DNA of the CDR3: TGTGCCAGCAGCAAGATTAATTCACCCCTCCACTTT. The genes are TRBV12-3 or TRBV12-4 and TRBJ1-6; D not certain. The CDR3 extends over 12 amino acids. V was shortened by 6 bases and J by 6 bases, with 6 bases between the two germline ends.